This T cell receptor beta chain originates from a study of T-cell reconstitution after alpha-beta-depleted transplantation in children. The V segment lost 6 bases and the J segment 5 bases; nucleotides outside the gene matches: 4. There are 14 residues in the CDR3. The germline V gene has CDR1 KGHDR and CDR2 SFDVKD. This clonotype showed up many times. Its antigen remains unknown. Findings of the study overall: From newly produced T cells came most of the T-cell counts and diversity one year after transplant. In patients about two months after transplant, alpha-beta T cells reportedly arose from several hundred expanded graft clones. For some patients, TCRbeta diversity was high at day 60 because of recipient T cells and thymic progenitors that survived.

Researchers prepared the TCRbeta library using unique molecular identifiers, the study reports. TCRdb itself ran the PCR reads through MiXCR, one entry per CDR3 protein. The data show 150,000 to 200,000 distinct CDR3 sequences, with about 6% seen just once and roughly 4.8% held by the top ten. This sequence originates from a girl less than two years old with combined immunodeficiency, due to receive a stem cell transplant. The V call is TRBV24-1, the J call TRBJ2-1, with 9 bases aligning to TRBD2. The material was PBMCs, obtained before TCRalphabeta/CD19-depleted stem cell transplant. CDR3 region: CATSSGRYNNEQFF. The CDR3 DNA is TGTGCCACCAGTAGCGGGAGGTACAACAATGAGCAGTTCTTC.